The 28 T cell receptor beta chains below were found in one sample sequenced in a study of cytomegalovirus exposure and HLA in healthy donors. The PCR had 60 Vbeta and 13 Jbeta primers. Data came from immunoSEQ multiplex PCR; TCRdb stores just in-frame clones and leaves some out. Of about 110,000 clones in the sample, roughly 75% are singletons; the top ten hold roughly 2.5%. Material for sequencing was PBMCs. The receptors shown here come from a man in his forties or fifties in good health and CMV-seronegative.

V is TRBV7-9 and J is TRBJ2-7; TRBD1 matches at 10 bases. This CDR3 is 15 amino acids long. The germline CDR1 and CDR2 sequences are SEHNR and FQNEAQ (reference sequence). With 4 bases clipped from V and 2 bases from J, the junction kept 5 bases outside the gene matches. Here the CDR3 DNA reads TGTGCCAGCAGCTCCGGGACAGGGGATACCTACGAGCAGTACTTC. Translation gives CASSSGTGDTYEQYF.

This sequence joins TRBV9 and TRBJ2-5, with a tentative D call TRBD2 (6 bases). This CDR3 has 14 amino acids. Trimming took off 3 bases at V and 2 bases at J, with 11 bases between the two ends. Germline V gene lookup returns CDR1 SGDLS and CDR2 YYNGEE. The CDR3 DNA is TGTGCCAGCAGCGGCTGGGACTCTCAAGAGACCCAGTACTTC. This gives the protein CASSGWDSQETQYF. The variable domain in full, with the rest retrieved from reference TRBV9 and TRBJ2-5, is DSGVTQTPKHLITATGQRVTLRCSPRSGDLSVYWYQQSLDQGLQFLIQYYNGEERAKGNILERFSAQQFPDLHSELNLSSLELGDSALYFCASSGWDSQETQYFGPGTRLLVL.

J is TRBJ1-4 and V is TRBV27, with TRBD1 identical over 11 bases. After removal of 4 bases from V and 10 bases from J, the junction contained 2 bases not matched to a gene. Germline values: CDR1 MNHEY, CDR2 SMNVEV (reference sequence). The CDR3 runs to 13 residues. CDR3 nucleotide sequence: TGTGCCAGCAGTTGGACAGGGGGCGGAAAACTGTTTTTT. Translation: CASSWTGGGKLFF.

The table lists this clone with a few counts. This chain joins TRBV10-1 and TRBJ2-7, with D tentatively TRBD1 (6 bases). The CDR3 totals 16 residues. The germline V gene encodes CDR1 WNHNN and CDR2 SYGVQD (reference sequence). The V and J ends lost 5 bases and 7 bases respectively, with 24 bases between them. The CDR3 bases are TGCGCCAGCAGTCAGATGCTCCGGGACACCCGGTTGGAGCAGTACTTC. This translates into CASSQMLRDTRLEQYF.

The chain joins TRBV7-7 to TRBJ2-6; TRBD1 agrees at 9 bases. V lost 5 bases and J lost 0; bases outside the gene matches: 5. The length of the CDR3 is 17 residues. The germline V gene encodes CDR1 SSHAT and CDR2 FNYEAQ (reference sequence). CDR3 region: CASSPDRGSSGANVLTF. The CDR3, as DNA: TGTGCCAGCAGCCCCGACAGGGGGTCCTCTGGGGCCAACGTCCTGACTTTC.

The chain joins TRBV5-5 to TRBJ1-5, with 8 bases that match TRBD1. The J segment lost 4 bases and the V segment lost 4 bases, leaving 10 bases of the junction unmatched. Germline-derived CDR1 and CDR2 are SGHKS and YYEKEE (reference sequence). CDR3 length: 16 amino acids. CDR3 protein: CASSQGQGSNNQPQHF. DNA for the CDR3: TGTGCCAGCAGCCAAGGACAGGGATCGAATAATCAGCCCCAGCATTTT. Looking up the rest from reference TRBV5-5 and TRBJ1-5 gives the full variable domain: DAGVTQSPTHLIKTRGQQVTLRCSPISGHKSVSWYQQVLGQGPQFIFQYYEKEERGRGNFPDRFSARQFPNYSSELNVNALLLGDSALYLCASSQGQGSNNQPQHFGDGTRLSIL.

This sequence joins TRBV5-1 and TRBJ1-4; D remains ambiguous. The germline CDR1 and CDR2 sequences are SGHRS and YFSETQ. V was trimmed by 0 bases and J by 0 bases, leaving 15 bases between them. The CDR3 spans 18 residues. CDR3 amino acids: CASSLGLLQSATNEKLFF. The CDR3 DNA follows: TGCGCCAGCAGCTTGGGGCTTTTACAGAGTGCAACTAATGAAAAACTGTTTTTT.

This chain connects TRBV4-1 to TRBJ2-3; 9 nucleotides align to TRBD2. Trimming cost V 0 bases and J 2 bases; bases outside gene matches: 6. CDR3 size: 17 residues. Germline CDR1 reads MGHRA; CDR2 reads YSYEKL. CDR3 DNA: TGCGCCAGCAGCCAAGATCAGCGGGGGGTCACCACAGATACGCAGTATTTT. Encoded protein: CASSQDQRGVTTDTQYF.

V usage is TRBV6-1 and J usage is TRBJ1-2, with D possibly TRBD1 on 5 matching bases. The CDR3 contains 17 residues. With 3 bases removed from V and 7 bases from J, the gap between germline ends came to 24 bases. The germline V gene has CDR1 MNHNS and CDR2 SASEGT. CDR3: CASSEPGVGFGHPGYTF. In nucleotides, the CDR3 is TGTGCCAGCAGTGAGCCTGGGGTCGGCTTCGGACACCCTGGCTACACCTTC.

This clone was detected a few times. The chain employs TRBV11-2 and TRBJ2-5; weak D call: TRBD2 (5 bases). V was cut by 1 base and J by 5 bases, with 11 bases left in between. Germline lookup yields CDR1 SGHAT and CDR2 FQNNGV. The CDR3 has 14 amino acids. The CDR3, as DNA: TGTGCCAGCAGCTTAGTCGTATCGGGGGAGACCCAGTACTTC. It translates to CASSLVVSGETQYF.

CDR3 sequence reads: CASSLTGTGELFF. The CDR3 nucleotides are TGTGCCAGCAGCTTAACAGGGACCGGGGAGCTGTTTTTT. V gene TRBV7-9 combines with J gene TRBJ2-2, with a tentative D call TRBD1 (6 bases). The CDR3 extends over 13 amino acids. Germline V gene data show CDR1 as SEHNR and CDR2 as FQNEAQ (reference sequence). V lost 2 bases to trimming and J lost 5 bases, with 6 bases between them. Supplemented by reference TRBV7-9 and TRBJ2-2, the full variable domain reads DTGVSQNPRHKITKRGQNVTFRCDPISEHNRLYWYRQTLGQGPEFLTYFQNEAQLEKSRLLSDRFSAERPKGSFSTLEIQRTEQGDSAMYLCASSLTGTGELFFGEGSRLTVL.

This chain uses TRBV6-1 with TRBJ2-7; possibly TRBD1 for D (5 bases). The ends were cut back, 2 bases at V and 0 bases at J, with 8 bases in the middle. Germline CDR1 and CDR2: MNHNS and SASEGT. This CDR3 spans 14 amino acids. The CDR3 protein is CASSEQGFSYEQYF. The CDR3 DNA follows: TGTGCCAGCAGTGAACAGGGCTTCTCCTACGAGCAGTACTTC.

The gene calls are TRBV23-1 and TRBJ2-7, with 11 bases that match TRBD1. TRBV23-1 is reported as an ORF; its role is uncertain. The CDR3 covers 16 residues. V shed 2 bases, J shed 7 bases, and the junction held 10 bases outside the gene matches. DNA of the CDR3: TGCGCCAGCAGTCAACTAGGGACAGGGGGATGCAATGAGCAGTACTTC. Protein: CASSQLGTGGCNEQYF.

Comments on this clone: Other DNA sequences in this sample translate to the same CDR3. This chain joins TRBV2 and TRBJ2-3; the D gene is possibly TRBD1 (6 bases). The CDR3 runs to 14 residues. V was pared by 5 bases and J by 0 bases, with 9 bases between. Germline V gene lookup returns CDR1 SNHLY and CDR2 FYNNEI. CDR3 region: CASSLGQSTDTQYF. The CDR3 DNA reads TGTGCCAGCAGTTTGGGACAAAGCACAGATACGCAGTATTTT. Full variable domain (outside the CDR3, taken from reference TRBV2 and TRBJ2-3): EPEVTQTPSHQVTQMGQEVILRCVPISNHLYFYWYRQILGQKVEFLVSFYNNEISEKSEIFDDQFSVERPDGSNFTLKIRSTKLEDSAMYFCASSLGQSTDTQYFGPGTRLTVL.

The chain is built from TRBV19 and TRBJ1-1; D might be TRBD1 (6 bases). Trimming took off 6 bases at V and 1 base at J, with 15 bases between the two ends. The CDR3 loop spans 15 amino acids. Germline-derived CDR1 and CDR2 are LNHDA and SQIVND (reference sequence). The CDR3 DNA sequence: TGTGCCAGTAGACTACCCGACAGGCGGAACACTGAAGCTTTCTTT. Protein product: CASRLPDRRNTEAFF.

The chain links TRBV7-8 to TRBJ1-1; 8 bases line up with TRBD1. CDR1 and CDR2 (germline): SGHVS, FQNEAQ. The CDR3 covers 16 residues. Unmatched junction bases numbered 4, after V lost 1 base and J lost 0 bases. The CDR3 DNA sequence: TGTGCCAGCAGCTTAGAAACAGGGGGAATGAACACTGAAGCTTTCTTT. It encodes CASSLETGGMNTEAFF.

DNA of the CDR3: TGTGCCAGCAGCCAAGCGGGGGGGCCCCGCGAGCAGTACTTC. It encodes CASSQAGGPREQYF. This chain links TRBV14 with TRBJ2-7; 8 bases fit TRBD2. The germline CDR1 and CDR2 sequences are SGHDN and FVKESK. V was pared by 1 base and J by 6 bases, with 5 bases of the junction left unmatched. The CDR3 runs 14 residues. The full variable domain, its missing parts supplied by reference TRBV14 and TRBJ2-7, is EAGVTQFPSHSVIEKGQTVTLRCDPISGHDNLYWYRRVMGKEIKFLLHFVKESKQDESGMPNNRFLAERTGGTYSTLKVQPAELEDSGVYFCASSQAGGPREQYFGPGTRLTVT.

This sequence joins TRBV7-9 and TRBJ1-4; D might be TRBD1 (5 bases). The CDR3 sequence is 15 residues long. V lost 4 bases, J lost 6 bases, and 15 bases lay in between. Germline assignment: CDR1 SEHNR and CDR2 FQNEAQ (reference sequence). Here the CDR3 DNA reads TGTGCCAGCAGCTCTATTGACAGATCCTATGAAAAACTGTTTTTT. Translated, it gives CASSSIDRSYEKLFF.

The chain joins TRBV5-1 to TRBJ2-3; TRBD2 aligns across 7 bases. V gave up 4 bases and J gave up 3 bases; unmatched junction bases: 8. Germline loops: CDR1 SGHRS, CDR2 YFSETQ. This CDR3 contains 15 residues. The CDR3 DNA reads TGCGCCAGCAGCCCAGAGGGGACTAAGACAGATACGCAGTATTTT. It codes for CASSPEGTKTDTQYF.

The gene calls are TRBV6-1 and TRBJ1-6; D might be TRBD1 (6 bases). Looked up from germline, CDR1 is MNHNS and CDR2 is SASEGT. With 0 bases removed from V and 8 bases from J, the gap between germline ends came to 14 bases. The CDR3 runs 16 residues. DNA of the CDR3: TGTGCCAGCAGTGAAGCGCTTGGACAGTTATATTCACCCCTCCACTTT. Translation: CASSEALGQLYSPLHF.

The V gene is TRBV28, the J gene TRBJ2-7; tentative D call: TRBD1 (6 bases). V dropped 2 bases and J dropped 2 bases, with 10 bases sitting between them. From germline, CDR1 is MDHEN and CDR2 SYDVKM. This CDR3 region has 14 residues. The CDR3 DNA is TGTGCCAGCAGTTTAAGTCAGGGGACCTACGAGCAGTACTTC. The encoded protein is CASSLSQGTYEQYF.

This clone was counted only a few times. The chain joins TRBV6-4 to TRBJ1-5, with 7 bases identical to TRBD1. V shed 6 bases and J 4 bases; nucleotides not matched to a gene: 6. Germline lookup yields CDR1 MRHNA and CDR2 SNTAGT. The length of the CDR3 is 14 residues. The CDR3 DNA follows: TGTGCCAGCAGGGAAGAGACAGGGAATCAGCCCCAGCATTTT. Protein: CASREETGNQPQHF.

The chain uses TRBV11-2 and TRBJ1-1; tentatively, D is TRBD1 (5 bases). Germline loops: CDR1 SGHAT, CDR2 FQNNGV. The CDR3 is 15 residues long. Trimming took off 0 bases at V and 0 bases at J, with 8 bases between the two ends. The CDR3 reads CASSLDRVMNTEAFF. DNA of the CDR3: TGTGCCAGCAGCTTAGACAGGGTGATGAACACTGAAGCTTTCTTT.

The chain is built from TRBV6-1 and TRBJ2-5, with 10 nucleotides matching TRBD1. The CDR3 consists of 14 residues. Trimming removed 6 bases from V and 4 bases from J; junction bases left unmatched: 5. The germline CDR1 and CDR2 sequences are MNHNS and SASEGT. CDR3 nucleotides: TGTGCCAGCAGCCCGGACAGGGGGAGAGAGACCCAGTACTTC. Amino acid sequence: CASSPDRGRETQYF.

The chain has TRBV6-5 and TRBJ2-4, with 8 bases identical to TRBD1. This CDR3 is built from 16 residues. The V and J ends lost 0 bases and 2 bases, in that order; junction bases with no gene match: 3. Germline CDR1 MNHEY, CDR2 SVGAGI. The CDR3 DNA sequence: TGTGCCAGCAGTTACTCGTCAGGGGGCACCAAAAACATTCAGTACTTC. It codes for CASSYSSGGTKNIQYF.

This clone is a singleton in its sample. The rearrangement joins TRBV11-3 to TRBJ2-3; tentative D call: TRBD1 (6 bases). The germline V gene has CDR1 SGHNT and CDR2 YENEEA. The length of the CDR3 is 14 residues. The V end was cut by 5 bases, the J end by 5 bases, with 14 bases between. In DNA, the CDR3 is TGTGCCAGCAGCCCAGGGGACCACGGAGATACGCAGTATTTT. This encodes CASSPGDHGDTQYF. The whole variable domain, filled in from reference TRBV11-3 and TRBJ2-3, reads EAGVVQSPRYKIIEKKQPVAFWCNPISGHNTLYWYLQNLGQGPELLIRYENEEAVDDSQLPKDRFSAERLKGVDSTLKIQPAELGDSAVYLCASSPGDHGDTQYFGPGTRLTVL.

The chain uses TRBV7-2 and TRBJ1-6; D call uncertain. This CDR3 has 16 residues. In germline, CDR1 is SGHTA, CDR2 FQGNSA. V lost 2 bases, J lost 9 bases, and 17 bases lay in between. CDR3 sequence: CASSLLPGSEGSPLHF. CDR3 in DNA: TGTGCCAGCAGCTTACTTCCGGGGTCAGAGGGTTCACCCCTCCACTTT.

The chain has TRBV5-6 and TRBJ2-5, with 8 positions matching TRBD2. Germline CDR1 SGHDT, CDR2 YYEEEE. Losses at the gene ends were 0 bases for V and 4 bases for J; bases not matched to a gene: 11. The CDR3 has 17 amino acids. CDR3 sequence reads: CASSLAGFTGGAETQYF. In DNA form, the CDR3 reads TGTGCCAGCAGCTTGGCGGGGTTTACCGGGGGGGCAGAGACCCAGTACTTC.